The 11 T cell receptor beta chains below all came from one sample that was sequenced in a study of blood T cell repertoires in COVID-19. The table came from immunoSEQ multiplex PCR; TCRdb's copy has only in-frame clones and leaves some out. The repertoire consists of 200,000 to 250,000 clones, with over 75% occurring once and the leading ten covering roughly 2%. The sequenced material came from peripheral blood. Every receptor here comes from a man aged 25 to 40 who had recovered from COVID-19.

CDR3 sequence reads: CATSRVRSSGANVLTF. CDR3 sequence (DNA): TGTGCCACCAGCAGAGTCCGTAGCTCTGGGGCCAACGTCCTGACTTTC. The J gene is TRBJ2-6, the V gene TRBV15; D not certain. The CDR3 totals 16 residues. Trimming cost V 1 base and J 0 bases, with 7 bases left between them. The germline CDR1 and CDR2 sequences are LNHNV and YYDKDF (reference sequence). Together with reference TRBV15 and TRBJ2-6, the CDR3 gives the full variable domain: DAMVIQNPRYQVTQFGKPVTLSCSQTLNHNVMYWYQQKSSQAPKLLFHYYDKDFNNEADTPDNFQSRRPNTSFCFLDIRSPGLGDTAMYLCATSRVRSSGANVLTFGAGSRLTVL.

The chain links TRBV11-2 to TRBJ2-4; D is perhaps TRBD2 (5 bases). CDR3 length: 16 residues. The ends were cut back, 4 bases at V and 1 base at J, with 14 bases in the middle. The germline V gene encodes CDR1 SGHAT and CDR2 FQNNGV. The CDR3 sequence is CASSSDFKSAKNIQYF. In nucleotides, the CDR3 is TGTGCCAGCAGCTCGGACTTCAAGTCTGCCAAAAACATTCAGTACTTC.

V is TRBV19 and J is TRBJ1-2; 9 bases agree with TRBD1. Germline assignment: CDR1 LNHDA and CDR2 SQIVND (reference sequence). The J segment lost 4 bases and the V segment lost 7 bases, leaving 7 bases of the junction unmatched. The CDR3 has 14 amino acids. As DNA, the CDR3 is TGTGCCAGTACGGATCCGGGACAGGGCTATGGCTACACCTTC. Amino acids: CASTDPGQGYGYTF. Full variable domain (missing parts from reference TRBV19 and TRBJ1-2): DGGITQSPKYLFRKEGQNVTLSCEQNLNHDAMYWYRQDPGQGLRLIYYSQIVNDFQKGDIAEGYSVSREKKESFPLTVTSAQKNPTAFYLCASTDPGQGYGYTFGSGTRLTVV.

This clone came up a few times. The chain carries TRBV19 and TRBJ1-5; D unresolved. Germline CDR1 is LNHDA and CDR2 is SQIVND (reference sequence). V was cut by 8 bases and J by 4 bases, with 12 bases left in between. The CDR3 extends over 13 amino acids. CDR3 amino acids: CASALGGNQPQHF. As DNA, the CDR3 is TGTGCCAGTGCTTTGGGAGGGAATCAGCCCCAGCATTTT. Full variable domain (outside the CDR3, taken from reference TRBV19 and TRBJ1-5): DGGITQSPKYLFRKEGQNVTLSCEQNLNHDAMYWYRQDPGQGLRLIYYSQIVNDFQKGDIAEGYSVSREKKESFPLTVTSAQKNPTAFYLCASALGGNQPQHFGDGTRLSIL.

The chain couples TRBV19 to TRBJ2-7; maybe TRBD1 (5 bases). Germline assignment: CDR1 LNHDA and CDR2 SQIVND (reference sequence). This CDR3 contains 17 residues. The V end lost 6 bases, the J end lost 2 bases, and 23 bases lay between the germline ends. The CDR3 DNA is TGTGCCAGTAGCAAGGAAGGTTACGGCAGACAGACCTACGAGCAGTACTTC. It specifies CASSKEGYGRQTYEQYF.

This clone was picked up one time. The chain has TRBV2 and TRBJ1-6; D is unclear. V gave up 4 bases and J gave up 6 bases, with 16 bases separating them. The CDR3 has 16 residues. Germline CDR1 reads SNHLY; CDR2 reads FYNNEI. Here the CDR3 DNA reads TGTGCCAGCAGTGTTCAAACAGCCGTTCTTAATTCACCCCTCCACTTT. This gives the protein CASSVQTAVLNSPLHF.

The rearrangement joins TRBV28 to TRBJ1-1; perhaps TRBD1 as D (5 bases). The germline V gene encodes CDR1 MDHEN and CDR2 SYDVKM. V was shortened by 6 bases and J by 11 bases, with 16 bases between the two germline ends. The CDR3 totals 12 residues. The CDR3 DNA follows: TGTGCCAGCAGCCCGGGTGGCGGGGCCGCTTTCTTT. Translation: CASSPGGGAAFF.

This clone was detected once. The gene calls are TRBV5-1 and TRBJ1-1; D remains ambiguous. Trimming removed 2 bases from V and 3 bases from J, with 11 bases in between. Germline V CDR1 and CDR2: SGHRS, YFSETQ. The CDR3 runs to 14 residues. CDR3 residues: CASSFIAGDTEAFF. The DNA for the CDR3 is TGCGCCAGCAGCTTTATCGCCGGGGACACTGAAGCTTTCTTT.

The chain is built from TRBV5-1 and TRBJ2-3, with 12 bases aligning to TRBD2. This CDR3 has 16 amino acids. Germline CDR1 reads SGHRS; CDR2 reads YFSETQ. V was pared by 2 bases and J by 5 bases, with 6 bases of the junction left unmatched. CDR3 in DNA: TGCGCCAGCAGCTTCATGGCTAGCGGGGGGGTAGATACGCAGTATTTT. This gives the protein CASSFMASGGVDTQYF.

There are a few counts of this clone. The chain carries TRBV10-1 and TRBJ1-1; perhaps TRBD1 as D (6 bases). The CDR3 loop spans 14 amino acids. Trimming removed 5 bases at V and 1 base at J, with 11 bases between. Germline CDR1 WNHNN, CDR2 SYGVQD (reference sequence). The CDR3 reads CASSSSGENTEAFF. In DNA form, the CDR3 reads TGCGCCAGCAGTTCCTCAGGGGAGAACACTGAAGCTTTCTTT.

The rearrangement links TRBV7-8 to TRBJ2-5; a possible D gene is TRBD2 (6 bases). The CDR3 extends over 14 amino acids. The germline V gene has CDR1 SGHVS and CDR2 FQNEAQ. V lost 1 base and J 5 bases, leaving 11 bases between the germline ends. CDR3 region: CASSLGESGETQYF. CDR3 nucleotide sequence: TGTGCCAGCAGCTTAGGGGAAAGCGGGGAGACCCAGTACTTC.